This T cell receptor beta chain was observed in a study of blood T cells in healthy people across ages. Using a J-beta primer mix together with a sample-barcoded 5' primer, a second PCR was run for roughly 6 to 12 cycles. TCRdb fed the 5' RACE reads into MiXCR, producing one record per CDR3 protein. Of 800,000 to 1,300,000 distinct CDR3 sequences detected, approximately 26% appear once; the ten largest clones hold around 0.7%. The CDR3 totals 11 residues. Looked up from germline, CDR1 is DFQATT and CDR2 is SNEGSKA (reference sequence). V was trimmed by 3 bases and J by 6 bases, leaving 6 bases between them. Study-wide findings and caveats: Estimates of diversity drawn from one million T cells were considered underestimates.

PBMCs, at least 6 million per sample, were isolated. Regarding this clonotype: Its specificity is unknown.

The same data also went into a second study, on T cells of mothers and their children. This second study says: Donors comprised three healthy Caucasian mothers plus their six children.

This TCR came from a girl aged 2-9 years in good health. The material sequenced was blood. The V and J genes are TRBV20-1 and TRBJ2-1; D ambiguous. The CDR3 region has the DNA TGCAGTGCTAGGGTTGTCAATGAGCAGTTCTTC. Amino acid sequence: CSARVVNEQFF.